The clone carrying this TCR beta chain was observed many times. Looked up from germline, CDR1 is LNHDA and CDR2 is SQIVND (reference sequence). This CDR3 spans 14 amino acids. The V segment lost 7 bases and the J segment 3 bases; nucleotides outside the gene matches: 6. This entry belongs to a study of T cells in Graves' hyperthyroidism and ophthalmopathy. RNA transcripts gave rise to amplified TCR beta CDR3 regions. Initially, a first-round RT-PCR of the TCR CDR3 employed the HTBI primer set. MiXCR was run by TCRdb on the multiplex PCR reads, yielding one entry per CDR3 protein. The table lists around 520,000 distinct CDR3 sequences, approximately 14% of them singletons, with around a sixth in the top ten.

The specimen was blood. The TCR originated in a woman in her late teens or twenties with Graves' hyperthyroidism. The V and J genes are TRBV19 and TRBJ2-1, with 7 bases matching TRBD1. The CDR3 sequence: CASMVGTVYNEQFF. The CDR3 DNA is TGTGCCAGTATGGTTGGGACAGTCTACAATGAGCAGTTCTTC.